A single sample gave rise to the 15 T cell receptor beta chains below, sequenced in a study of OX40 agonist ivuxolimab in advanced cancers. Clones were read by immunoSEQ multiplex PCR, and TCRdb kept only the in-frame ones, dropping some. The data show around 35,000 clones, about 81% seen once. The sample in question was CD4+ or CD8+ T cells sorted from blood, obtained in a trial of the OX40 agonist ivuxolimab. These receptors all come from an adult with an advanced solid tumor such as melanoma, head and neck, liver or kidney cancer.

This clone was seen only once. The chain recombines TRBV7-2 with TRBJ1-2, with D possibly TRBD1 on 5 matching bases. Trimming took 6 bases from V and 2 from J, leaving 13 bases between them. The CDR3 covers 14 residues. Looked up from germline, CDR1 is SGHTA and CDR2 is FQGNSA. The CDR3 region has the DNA TGTGCCAGCAGTCCTCGTCAGGGAAACTATGGCTACACCTTC. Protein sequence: CASSPRQGNYGYTF.

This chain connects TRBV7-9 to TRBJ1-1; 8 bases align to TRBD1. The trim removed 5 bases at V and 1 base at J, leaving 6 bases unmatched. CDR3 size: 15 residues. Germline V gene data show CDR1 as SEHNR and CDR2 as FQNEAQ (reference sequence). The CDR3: CASSARQGPNTEAFF. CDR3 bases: TGTGCCAGCAGCGCACGACAGGGGCCGAACACTGAAGCTTTCTTT. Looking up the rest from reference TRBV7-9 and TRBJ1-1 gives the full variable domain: DTGVSQNPRHKITKRGQNVTFRCDPISEHNRLYWYRQTLGQGPEFLTYFQNEAQLEKSRLLSDRFSAERPKGSFSTLEIQRTEQGDSAMYLCASSARQGPNTEAFFGQGTRLTVV.

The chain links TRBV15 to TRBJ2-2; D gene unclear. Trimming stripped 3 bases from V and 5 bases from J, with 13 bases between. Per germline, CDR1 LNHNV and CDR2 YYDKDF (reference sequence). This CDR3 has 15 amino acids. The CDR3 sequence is CATSSDTRRTGELFF. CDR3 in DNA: TGTGCCACCAGCAGTGATACTCGTCGGACCGGGGAGCTGTTTTTT.

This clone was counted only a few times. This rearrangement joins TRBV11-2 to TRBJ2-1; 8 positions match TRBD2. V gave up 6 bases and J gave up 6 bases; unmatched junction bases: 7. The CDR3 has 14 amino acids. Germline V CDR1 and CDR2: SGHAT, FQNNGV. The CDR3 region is CASRGGGRINEQFF. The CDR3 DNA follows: TGTGCCAGCAGGGGCGGGGGGCGAATCAATGAGCAGTTCTTC.

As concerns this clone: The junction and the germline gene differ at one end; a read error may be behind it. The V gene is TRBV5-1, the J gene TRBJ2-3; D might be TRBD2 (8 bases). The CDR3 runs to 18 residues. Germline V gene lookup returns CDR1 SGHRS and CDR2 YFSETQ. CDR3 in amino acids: CASSQGAGGRGLRDTQYF. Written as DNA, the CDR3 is TGTGCCAGCAGCCAAGGCGCGGGGGGCAGGGGGTTGAGAGATACGCAGTATTTT.

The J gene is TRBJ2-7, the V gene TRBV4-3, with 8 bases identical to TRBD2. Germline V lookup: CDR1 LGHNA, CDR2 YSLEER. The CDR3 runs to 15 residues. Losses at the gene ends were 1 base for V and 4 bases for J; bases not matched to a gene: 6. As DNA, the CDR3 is TGCGCCAGCAGCCAAGCGTGGGCGGGGGGATACGAGCAGTACTTC. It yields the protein CASSQAWAGGYEQYF.

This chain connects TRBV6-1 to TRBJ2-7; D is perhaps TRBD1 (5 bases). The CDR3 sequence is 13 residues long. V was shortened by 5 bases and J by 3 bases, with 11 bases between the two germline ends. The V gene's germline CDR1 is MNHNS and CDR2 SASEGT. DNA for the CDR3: TGTGCCAGCAGTTCAGGAGACAGCTACGAGCAGTACTTC. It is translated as CASSSGDSYEQYF.

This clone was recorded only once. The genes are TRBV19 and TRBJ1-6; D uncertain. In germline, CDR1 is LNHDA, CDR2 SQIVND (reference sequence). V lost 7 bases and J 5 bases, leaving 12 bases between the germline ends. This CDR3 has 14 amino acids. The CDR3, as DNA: TGTGCCAGTAAACTGGGCGAACATAATTCACCCCTCCACTTT. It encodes CASKLGEHNSPLHF.

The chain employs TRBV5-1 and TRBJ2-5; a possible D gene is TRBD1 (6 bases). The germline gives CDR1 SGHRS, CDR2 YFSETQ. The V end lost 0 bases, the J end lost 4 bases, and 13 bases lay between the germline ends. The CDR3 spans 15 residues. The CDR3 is CASSLGQEGGETQYF. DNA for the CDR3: TGCGCCAGCAGCTTGGGCCAAGAAGGGGGAGAGACCCAGTACTTC.

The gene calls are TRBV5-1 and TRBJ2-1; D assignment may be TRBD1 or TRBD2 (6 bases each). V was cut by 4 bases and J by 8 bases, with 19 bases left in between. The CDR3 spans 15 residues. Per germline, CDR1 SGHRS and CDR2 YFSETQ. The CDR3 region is CASSTTGPGRDEQFF. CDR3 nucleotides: TGCGCCAGCAGCACCACAGGGCCCGGGAGAGATGAGCAGTTCTTC.

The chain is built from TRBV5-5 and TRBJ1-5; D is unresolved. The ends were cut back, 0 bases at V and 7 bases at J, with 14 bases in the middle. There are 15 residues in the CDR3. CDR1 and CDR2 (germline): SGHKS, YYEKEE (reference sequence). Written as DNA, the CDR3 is TGTGCCAGCAGCTTGGGAATTGTGGGGTTCCAGCCCCAGCATTTT. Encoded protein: CASSLGIVGFQPQHF.

CDR3: CASSQGPADTQYF. CDR3 nucleotides: TGTGCCAGCAGCCAAGGGCCGGCGGATACGCAGTATTTT. J is TRBJ2-3 and V is TRBV4-2; D call uncertain. The CDR3 has 13 residues. The V and J ends lost 1 base and 6 bases respectively, with 8 bases between them. Germline CDR1 LGHNA, CDR2 YNFKEQ.

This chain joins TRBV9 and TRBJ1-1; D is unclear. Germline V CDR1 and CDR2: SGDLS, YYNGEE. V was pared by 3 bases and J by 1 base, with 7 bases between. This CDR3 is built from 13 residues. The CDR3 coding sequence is TGTGCCAGCAGCGACGACTGGAACACTGAAGCTTTCTTT. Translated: CASSDDWNTEAFF. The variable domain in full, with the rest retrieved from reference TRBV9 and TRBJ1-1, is DSGVTQTPKHLITATGQRVTLRCSPRSGDLSVYWYQQSLDQGLQFLIQYYNGEERAKGNILERFSAQQFPDLHSELNLSSLELGDSALYFCASSDDWNTEAFFGQGTRLTVV.

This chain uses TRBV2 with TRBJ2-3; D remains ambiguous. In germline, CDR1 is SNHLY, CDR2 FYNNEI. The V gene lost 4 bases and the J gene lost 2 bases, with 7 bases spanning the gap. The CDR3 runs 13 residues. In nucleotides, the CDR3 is TGTGCCAGCAGTGTACGGAACACAGATACGCAGTATTTT. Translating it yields CASSVRNTDTQYF.

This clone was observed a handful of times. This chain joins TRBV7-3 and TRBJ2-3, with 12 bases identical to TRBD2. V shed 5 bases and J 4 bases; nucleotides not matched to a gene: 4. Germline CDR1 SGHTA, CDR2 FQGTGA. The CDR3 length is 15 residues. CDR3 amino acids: CASSPSGRGPDTQYF. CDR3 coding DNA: TGTGCCAGCAGCCCTAGCGGGAGGGGACCAGATACGCAGTATTTT.